Listed below are T cell receptor beta chains from one sample, sequenced in a study of blood T cell repertoires in COVID-19. The assay was immunoSEQ multiplex PCR, and TCRdb's table has in-frame clones only and misses some. Here the sample spans 100,000 or so clones, 91% being singletons. Material for sequencing was peripheral blood. These receptors were obtained from a man aged 50 to 60 with acute or convalescent COVID-19. Both conserved end residues are part of each CDR3. A D gene is named only where the DNA matches it firmly. Expanded clones get a size class; other rows say once, few or many, or leave the size out.

>TRBV19|-|-|TRBJ1-3
CASRKSGQSGNTIYF
TGTGCCAGTAGAAAATCCGGACAGTCTGGAAACACCATATATTTT
>TRBV11-3|-|-|TRBJ2-7
CASSITRESYEQYF
TGTGCCAGCAGCATTACTCGCGAGTCCTACGAGCAGTACTTC
>TRBV4-1|-|-|TRBJ1-1
CASSSRSETEAFF
TGCGCCAGCAGCTCCCGATCGGAGACTGAAGCTTTCTTT
>TRBV13|-|TRBD1|TRBJ2-7
CASSLGDRGSSYEQYF
TGTGCCAGCAGCTTAGGGGACAGGGGGTCCTCCTACGAGCAGTACTTC
>TRBV4-1|once|-|TRBJ2-7
CASSQDPGTYEQYF
TGCGCCAGCAGCCAAGATCCGGGGACCTACGAGCAGTACTTC
>TRBV27|-|-|TRBJ1-2
CASSLAGYGYTF
TGTGCCAGCAGTTTAGCCGGCTATGGCTACACCTTC
>TRBV7-9|-|TRBD1|TRBJ2-3
CASGQGWDTQYF
TGTGCCAGCGGACAGGGGTGGGATACGCAGTATTTT
>TRBV11-2|-|-|TRBJ1-2
CASSESGIPSTNYGYTF
TGTGCCAGCAGCGAATCGGGGATCCCATCCACTAACTATGGCTACACCTTC
>TRBV5-1|-|TRBD1|TRBJ2-1
CASSLAGQNTGEQFF
TGCGCCAGCAGCTTGGCGGGACAGAATACAGGGGAGCAGTTCTTC
>TRBV7-2|once|TRBD1|TRBJ1-6
CASSLVGQGNSPLHF
TGTGCCAGCAGCTTAGTAGGACAGGGTAATTCACCCCTCCACTTT
>TRBV9|once|-|TRBJ2-5
CASSVGLQGFEETQYF
TGTGCCAGCAGCGTAGGACTACAGGGTTTTGAAGAGACCCAGTACTTC
>TRBV27|-|-|TRBJ2-2
CASSLEGTGELFF
TGTGCCAGCAGTTTGGAGGGCACCGGGGAGCTGTTTTTT
>TRBV5-4|-|TRBD1|TRBJ2-2
CASSLDRPKNGELFF
TGTGCCAGCAGCCTGGACAGGCCCAAAAACGGGGAGCTGTTTTTT
>TRBV19|-|-|TRBJ1-1
CASSLLQGMNTEAFF
TGTGCCAGTAGCCTACTTCAGGGTATGAACACTGAAGCTTTCTTT
>TRBV18|-|-|TRBJ2-5
CASSPLQETQYF
TGTGCCAGCTCACCTCTCCAAGAGACCCAGTACTTC
>TRBV7-2|-|-|TRBJ2-5
CASRPTSAQETQYF
TGTGCCAGCAGACCAACGAGCGCCCAAGAGACCCAGTACTTC
>TRBV7-8|-|TRBD1|TRBJ1-2
CASSRLDRGSDGYTF
TGTGCCAGCAGCCGGTTAGACAGGGGGTCGGATGGCTACACCTTC
>TRBV7-9|-|-|TRBJ1-5
CASSSPRDQPQHF
TGTGCCAGCAGCTCCCCGAGGGATCAGCCCCAGCATTTT
>TRBV7-7|-|TRBD1|TRBJ2-7
CASSVRQGENYEQYF
TGTGCCAGCAGCGTAAGACAGGGGGAGAACTACGAGCAGTACTTC
>TRBV19|-|-|TRBJ1-2
CASSIPGSRVDGYTF
TGTGCCAGTAGTATTCCGGGGAGCAGAGTGGATGGCTACACCTTC
>TRBV16|-|-|TRBJ2-1
CASSQLAHNEQFF
TGTGCCAGCAGCCAATTAGCTCACAATGAGCAGTTCTTC
>TRBV5-1|-|TRBD1|TRBJ2-2
CASSPGTGGAIGELFF
TGCGCCAGCAGCCCCGGGACAGGGGGCGCGATCGGGGAGCTGTTTTTT
>TRBV15|-|-|TRBJ1-4
CATSRADEKLFF
TGTGCCACCAGCAGGGCCGATGAAAAACTGTTTTTT
>TRBV7-6|-|-|TRBJ1-1
CASSLVPGEVNTEAFF
TGTGCCAGCAGCTTAGTCCCGGGGGAAGTGAACACTGAAGCTTTCTTT
>TRBV4-1|-|TRBD2|TRBJ2-1
CASSQELLLAGGNEQFF
TGCGCCAGCAGCCAAGAATTGTTGCTAGCGGGGGGCAATGAGCAGTTCTTC
>TRBV6-1|-|TRBD1|TRBJ2-6
CASSAWTGTLSGANVLTF
TGTGCCAGCAGTGCCTGGACAGGGACCCTCTCTGGGGCCAACGTCCTGACTTTC
>TRBV19|-|TRBD1|TRBJ1-1
CASSIPGGSNTEAFF
TGTGCCAGTAGTATCCCAGGGGGGTCGAACACTGAAGCTTTCTTT
>TRBV5-1|-|-|TRBJ1-4
CASSWPQGGANEKLFF
TGCGCCAGCAGCTGGCCCCAGGGAGGGGCTAATGAAAAACTGTTTTTT